Reported below is one T cell receptor (beta chain). Antigen: not known. This sample is drawn from a study of T cell responses to AZD1222 COVID-19 vaccine. Broader study findings: Baseline testing showed seropositivity in only 6 or 7 AZD1222 recipients. Reportedly, nearly half the spike-specific TCRs target unmutated variant regions. Most donors were white British, females outnumbered males, and clonal diversity was possibly underestimated. A rise in Spike-specific TCR breadth and depth followed two AZD1222 doses.

This table comes from immunoSEQ multiplex PCR, and its TCRdb copy is limited to in-frame clones, with some not included. The sample includes about 130,000 clones, about 89% of them seen just once. This CDR3 has 19 residues. J was trimmed by 0 bases and V by 1 base; bases with no gene match: 13. Germline CDR1 GTSNPN, CDR2 SVGIG (reference sequence). This rearrangement joins TRBV30 to TRBJ2-7; 12 bases match TRBD2. Sample: peripheral blood, taken on day 0 of AZD1222 vaccination. This clonotype was obtained from an adult in good health. This CDR3 is CAWSDPLAASGRASYEQYF. DNA of the CDR3: TGTGCCTGGAGTGACCCCCTCGCGGCTAGCGGGAGGGCCTCCTACGAGCAGTACTTC.